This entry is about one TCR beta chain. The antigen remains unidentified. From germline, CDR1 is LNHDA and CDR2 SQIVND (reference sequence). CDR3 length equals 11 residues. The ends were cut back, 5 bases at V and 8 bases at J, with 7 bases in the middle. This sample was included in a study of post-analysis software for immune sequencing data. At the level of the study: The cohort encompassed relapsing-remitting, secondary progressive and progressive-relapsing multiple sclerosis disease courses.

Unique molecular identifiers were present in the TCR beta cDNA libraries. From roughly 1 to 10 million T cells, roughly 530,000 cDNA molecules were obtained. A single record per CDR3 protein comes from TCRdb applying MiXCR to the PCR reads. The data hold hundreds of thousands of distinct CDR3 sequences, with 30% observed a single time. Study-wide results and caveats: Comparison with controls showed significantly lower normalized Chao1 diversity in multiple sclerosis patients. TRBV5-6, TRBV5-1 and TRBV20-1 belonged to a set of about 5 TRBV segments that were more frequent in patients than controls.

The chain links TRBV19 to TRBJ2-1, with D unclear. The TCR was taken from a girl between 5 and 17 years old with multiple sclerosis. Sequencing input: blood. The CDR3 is CASSSFYEQFF. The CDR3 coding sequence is TGTGCCAGTAGTTCCTTTTATGAGCAGTTCTTC.